This TCR beta chain was retrieved from a study of T cells in Graves' hyperthyroidism and ophthalmopathy. Trimming pared 8 bases from V and 2 bases from J, leaving 19 bases between. The CDR3 is 15 amino acids. From RNA transcripts, TCR beta CDR3 regions were amplified. When the TCR CDR3 underwent first-round RT-PCR, the HTBI primer set was used. TCRdb re-called the multiplex PCR reads through MiXCR, storing one row per CDR3 protein. The profile covers approximately 98,000 distinct CDR3 sequences, with roughly 37% appearing a single time and approximately 10% taken by the ten largest. At least ten counts were recorded for this clonotype.

The chain joins TRBV6-7 to TRBJ2-7; a possible D gene is TRBD1 (5 bases). TRBV6-7 is designated an ORF whose function remains uncertain. Sequencing was done on a sample of peripheral blood or thyroid tissue (not recorded which). The clonotype comes from a woman aged 25 to 39 with Graves' hyperthyroidism. DNA for the CDR3: TGTGCCAGCCCCCGACTCCGACAGCCTACCTACGAGCAGTACTTC. Translation gives CASPRLRQPTYEQYF.